This T cell receptor beta chain was obtained from a study of CD8+ T cells in alopecia areata. Whole-study findings and limits: Many expanded lesional clones persisted in scalp and blood during tofacitinib treatment.

In germline, CDR1 is SGHDT, CDR2 YYEEEE. Deletions cut 1 base from V and 2 bases from J, with 10 bases between. The CDR3 extends over 14 amino acids. Described treatment: oral pan-JAK inhibitor, 5-10 mg twice daily. Following RNA extraction, reverse transcription yielded cDNA that acted as the sequencing template. The method was immunoSEQ multiplex PCR; TCRdb's version includes in-frame clones alone and lacks a portion of them. The table records about 90,000 clones, about 44% of them present only once. On this clone itself: Antigen unknown.

This chain uses TRBV5-6 with TRBJ2-7; D gene uncertain. The source material was CD8+ T cells sorted from blood, sampled at week 24, from a patient treated with tofacitinib. This sequence was found in a human donor with alopecia areata. The CDR3: CASSLSVTAYEQYF. In nucleotides, the CDR3 is TGTGCCAGCAGCTTGTCGGTGACCGCCTACGAGCAGTACTTC.